The T cell receptor beta chain under discussion was sequenced for a study of T-cell reconstitution after alpha-beta-depleted transplantation in children. Unique molecular identifiers were built into the TCRbeta library. TCRdb itself ran the PCR reads through MiXCR, one entry per CDR3 protein. The sample contains some 590,000 distinct CDR3 sequences, over 9.5% of which appear only once. This clonotype was detected many times. This CDR3 contains 19 residues. Per the germline V gene, CDR1 is LGHNA and CDR2 is YSLEER. V gave up 3 bases and J gave up 3 bases; unmatched junction bases: 16. The material sequenced was PBMCs from the stem cell graft donor, taken from the stem cell graft. The clonotype originates from a human donor who donated a stem cell graft to a child with acute myeloid leukemia. The gene calls are TRBV4-3 and TRBJ2-3, with 9 bases fitting TRBD2. CDR3 residues: CASSQGLKSGRSLTDTQYF. CDR3 in DNA: TGCGCCAGCAGCCAGGGCCTGAAGAGCGGGAGGTCCCTGACAGATACGCAGTATTTT.